This is a list of T cell receptor beta chains from one sample in a study of regulatory T cells in long-lasting Graves disease. One entry per CDR3 protein results from TCRdb running MiXCR on the multiplex PCR reads. The data hold about 400,000 distinct CDR3 sequences, with around 20% observed a single time. The material was peripheral blood mononuclear cells (PBMCs), obtained when the disease was refractory, from a patient treated with antithyroid drugs. The receptors stem from a female donor with Graves disease. The CDR3 runs from the conserved cysteine through the conserved F or W. D genes are given only for firm matches. For some rows the clone size is stated as once, few or many, or as a class when expanded; others skip it.

TRBV10-2	TRBJ1-1	.	.	CASSNRVTEAFF	TGCGCCAGCAGTAACAGGGTTACTGAAGCTTTCTTT
TRBV6-1	TRBJ2-7	TRBD1	many	CASSEAATGSYEQYF	TGTGCCAGCAGTGAAGCCGCGACAGGGTCTTACGAGCAGTACTTC
TRBV20-1	TRBJ2-7	.	many	CSASLWDTSYEQYF	TGCAGTGCTAGTCTTTGGGACACCTCCTACGAACAGTACTTC
TRBV6-1	TRBJ1-2	TRBD1	many	CASRRQGAEYSNYGYTF	TGTGCCAGCAGAAGACAGGGGGCGGAATATTCGAACTATGGCTACACCTTC
TRBV20-1	TRBJ1-6	.	few	CSARERSNNSPLHF	TGCAGTGCTAGAGAGCGCAGCAATAATTCACCCCTCCACTTT
TRBV6-2/TRBV6-3	TRBJ2-6	.	many	CATILRLDSGANVLTF	TGTGCCACCATTCTACGGCTAGACTCTGGGGCCAACGTCCTGACTTTC
TRBV7-2	TRBJ2-7	.	many	CASSALGTRVGEQYF	TGTGCCAGCAGCGCGCTAGGGACTCGAGTAGGAGAGCAGTACTTC
TRBV27	TRBJ2-5	.	few	CANSDLEEETQYF	TGTGCCAACAGTGATTTGGAGGAAGAGACCCAGTACTTC
TRBV7-8	TRBJ2-2	.	few	CASRSVDTGELFF	TGTGCGAGCAGGAGCGTCGACACCGGGGAGCTGTTTTTT
TRBV30	TRBJ2-7	TRBD1	.	CAWSQGDRGRYEQYF	TGTGCCTGGAGCCAAGGGGACAGGGGGCGATACGAGCAGTACTTC
TRBV10-3	TRBJ2-7	.	.	CAAGEQYYEQYF	TGTGCCGCAGGGGAGCAGTACTACGAGCAGTACTTC
TRBV20-1	TRBJ1-2	TRBD1	.	CSARPGQGDGYTF	TGCAGTGCTAGACCGGGACAGGGGGATGGCTACACCTTC
TRBV7-9	TRBJ2-7	TRBD2	.	CASSIHTSDYEQYF	TGTGCCAGCAGCATTCATACTAGCGATTACGAGCAGTACTTC
TRBV5-1	TRBJ2-7	TRBD1	.	CASSSLPGQGSYPYEQYF	TGCGCCAGCAGCTCCCTGCCGGGACAGGGCTCATATCCCTACGAGCAGTACTTC
TRBV5-1	TRBJ1-1	TRBD1	many	CASSNRQGNTEAFF	TGCGCCAGCAGCAACCGACAGGGGAACACTGAAGCTTTCTTT
TRBV18	TRBJ2-5	.	few	CASSPRQNSLLGTQYF	TGTGCCAGCTCACCACGACAAAACTCTTTGTTGGGGACCCAGTACTTC
TRBV24-1	TRBJ2-5	.	many	CATSDSAGEETQYF	TGTGCCACCAGTGATTCGGCCGGGGAGGAGACCCAGTACTTC
TRBV20-1	TRBJ2-4	.	few	CSARAQQPAKNIQYF	TGCAGTGCTAGAGCCCAGCAGCCGGCCAAAAACATTCAGTACTTC
TRBV6-5	TRBJ1-1	.	few	CASSYSQGVNTEAFF	TGTGCCAGCAGTTACTCGCAGGGTGTGAACACTGAAGCTTTCTTT
TRBV6-6	TRBJ2-7	TRBD2	many	CASSYSLLAGVYEQYF	TGTGCCAGCAGTTACTCGCTTCTAGCGGGAGTCTACGAGCAGTACTTC
TRBV5-5	TRBJ2-7	.	few	CASSWNDYEQYF	TGTGCCAGCAGTTGGAATGACTACGAGCAGTACTTC
TRBV7-9	TRBJ2-7	TRBD2	.	CASSLEAGGPGEQYF	TGTGCCAGCAGCTTAGAAGCGGGAGGGCCGGGTGAGCAGTACTTC
TRBV7-2	TRBJ1-2	.	few	CASTIRGVGGYTF	TGTGCCAGCACCATTAGAGGGGTGGGTGGCTACACCTTC
TRBV7-9	TRBJ2-3	TRBD2	.	CASSFELAGNTDTQYF	TGTGCCAGCAGCTTTGAACTAGCGGGGAACACAGATACGCAGTATTTT
TRBV29-1	TRBJ2-7	TRBD1	few	CSVEGWGQGTYEQYF	TGCAGCGTTGAAGGGTGGGGACAGGGAACCTACGAGCAGTACTTC
TRBV20-1	TRBJ2-7	TRBD1	many	CSASYGQGARSYEQYF	TGCAGTGCTAGTTACGGACAGGGGGCGCGGTCCTACGAGCAGTACTTC
TRBV11-2	TRBJ2-7	.	.	CVSSLGGDGYEQYF	TGTGTCAGCAGCTTAGGAGGAGACGGTTACGAGCAGTACTTC
TRBV10-3	TRBJ2-7	TRBD1	few	CAVGTGNYEQYF	TGTGCCGTCGGGACAGGGAACTACGAGCAGTACTTC
TRBV5-1	TRBJ1-2	.	many	CASSRGGNNYGYTF	TGCGCCAGCAGCCGCGGGGGTAATAACTATGGCTACACCTTC
TRBV6-2/TRBV6-3	TRBJ2-7	TRBD1	many	CASRLNGDRTYEQYF	TGTGCCAGCAGGCTCAACGGGGACAGGACCTACGAGCAGTACTTC
TRBV27	TRBJ2-7	.	.	CASSYTGSRDEQYF	TGTGCCAGCAGTTACACAGGGTCTCGGGACGAGCAGTACTTC
TRBV4-1	TRBJ2-7	TRBD1	.	CASSQDPGQGSEQYF	TGCGCCAGCAGCCAAGATCCAGGACAGGGGAGTGAGCAGTACTTC
TRBV6-1	TRBJ2-2	TRBD2	few	CASKAGAGELFF	TGTGCCAGCAAAGCGGGAGCCGGGGAGCTGTTTTTT
TRBV6-5	TRBJ1-1	.	.	CASSYVAETQAFF	TGTGCCAGCAGTTACGTGGCAGAAACGCAAGCTTTCTTT
TRBV24-1	TRBJ1-6	TRBD1	few	CATSDQTDRENNSPLHF	TGTGCCACCAGTGATCAGACGGACAGGGAGAATAATTCACCCCTCCACTTT